The next 17 T cell receptor beta chains were all read from a single sample in a study of blood T cells in healthy people across ages. A second PCR of roughly 6 to 12 cycles used a sample-barcoded 5' primer and a J-beta primer mix. One entry per CDR3 protein results from TCRdb running MiXCR on the 5' RACE reads. The sample has over 1.5 million distinct CDR3 sequences, approximately 50% seen once. The sequencing sample was made of blood. These receptors were collected from a woman in her 40s in good health.

V usage is TRBV10-3 and J usage is TRBJ2-5; either TRBD1 or TRBD2 may supply D (5 bases each). CDR3 length equals 12 residues. Between the trimmed V and J ends, which lost 0 bases and 11 bases, there was a span of 10 bases. Germline lookup yields CDR1 ENHRY and CDR2 SYGVKD. The CDR3 DNA sequence: TGTGCCATCAGTGAGTCGGGGGTTGAGCAGTACTTC. Protein product: CAISESGVEQYF.

The V gene is TRBV24-1, the J gene TRBJ1-5; D is unresolved. The CDR3 is 16 amino acids. Per germline, CDR1 KGHDR and CDR2 SFDVKD. V lost 3 bases and J lost 7, with 18 bases in between. The CDR3 loop is CATSDQDPGSGQPQHF. DNA for the CDR3: TGTGCCACCAGTGATCAAGACCCAGGCTCGGGGCAGCCCCAGCATTTT.

The V call is TRBV6-1, the J call TRBJ2-5; D remains ambiguous. Trimming stripped 0 bases from V and 4 bases from J, with 12 bases between. Germline CDR1 reads MNHNS; CDR2 reads SASEGT. The CDR3 consists of 15 residues. CDR3 in amino acids: CASSEARSRGETQYF. CDR3 nucleotides: TGTGCCAGCAGTGAAGCGCGGTCCAGAGGAGAGACCCAGTACTTC.

The chain employs TRBV20-1 and TRBJ2-3; D gene uncertain. The V gene lost 1 base and the J gene lost 4 bases, with 12 bases spanning the gap. Germline V lookup: CDR1 DFQATT, CDR2 SNEGSKA (reference sequence). The CDR3 has 14 amino acids. The CDR3 sequence: CSARGPVRADTQYF. CDR3 DNA sequence: TGCAGTGCTAGAGGGCCAGTTAGGGCAGATACGCAGTATTTT.

CDR3 loop: CASSERAGGGPQPQHF. In DNA form, the CDR3 reads TGTGCCAGCAGCGAGAGGGCTGGGGGGGGGCCTCAGCCCCAGCATTTT. This chain connects TRBV7-2 to TRBJ1-5; perhaps TRBD1 as D (6 bases). CDR3 size: 16 residues. Germline V gene sequence: CDR1 SGHTA, CDR2 FQGNSA. V lost 5 bases, J lost 6 bases, and 20 bases lay in between. Filled out from reference TRBV7-2 and TRBJ1-5, the complete variable domain reads GAGVSQSPSNKVTEKGKDVELRCDPISGHTALYWYRQSLGQGLEFLIYFQGNSAPDKSGLPSDRFSAERTGGSVSTLTIQRTQQEDSAVYLCASSERAGGGPQPQHFGDGTRLSIL.

The V gene is TRBV2, the J gene TRBJ2-3; TRBD1 matches at 7 bases. Germline CDR1 and CDR2: SNHLY and FYNNEI. This CDR3 comprises 15 residues. V lost 9 bases to trimming and J lost 2 bases; unmatched junction nucleotides: 11. The CDR3, as DNA: TGTGCCAGTGGTAAAGACAGGGATTTCACAGATACGCAGTATTTT. Its protein product is CASGKDRDFTDTQYF.

The CDR3 sequence: CASRRSPGTEAFF. For the CDR3, the DNA is TGTGCCAGCAGACGCTCCCCGGGCACTGAAGCTTTCTTT. The V and J genes are TRBV7-2 and TRBJ1-1; no clear D gene. Per germline, CDR1 SGHTA and CDR2 FQGNSA. The CDR3 length is 13 residues. V lost 6 bases and J 4 bases, leaving 12 bases between the germline ends.

J is TRBJ2-1 and V is TRBV20-1, with 9 bases matching TRBD2. The CDR3 runs 16 residues. After removal of 3 bases from V and 10 bases from J, the junction contained 16 bases not matched to a gene. Germline V CDR1 and CDR2: DFQATT, SNEGSKA (reference sequence). The CDR3 sequence: CSASRPAGGSRWEQFF. The CDR3 DNA reads as TGCAGTGCTAGCCGCCCCGCGGGGGGGTCCCGTTGGGAGCAGTTCTTC.

This clonotype has more than one count but fewer than ten. CDR3 nucleotide sequence: TGTGCCAGCAGCCCCCTGGGTAGCGGGATCCAAGAGACCCAGTACTTC. This sequence encodes CASSPLGSGIQETQYF. The genes are TRBV6-6 and TRBJ2-5, with 8 bases fitting TRBD2. Trimming removed 6 bases from V and 1 base from J; junction bases left unmatched: 10. Germline lookup yields CDR1 MNHNY and CDR2 SVGAGI (reference sequence). CDR3 length equals 16 residues.

This chain connects TRBV4-1 to TRBJ2-3, with D uncertain. The V gene's germline CDR1 is MGHRA and CDR2 YSYEKL. This CDR3 spans 16 amino acids. The V gene lost 1 base and the J gene lost 4 bases, with 15 bases spanning the gap. The CDR3 nucleotides are TGCGCCAGCAGCCAAGTAGGATTAGAAGAGGCAGATACGCAGTATTTT. As protein: CASSQVGLEEADTQYF.

In this sample, this clonotype turned up a few times. The chain links TRBV29-1 to TRBJ2-1, with 9 bases fitting TRBD2. This CDR3 comprises 16 residues. Germline loops: CDR1 SQVTM, CDR2 ANQGSEA. V trimming: 1 base; J trimming: 4 bases; junction bases outside the gene matches: 8. The DNA for the CDR3 is TGCAGCGTTGAAGGGGGTAGCGGGGGCCATTACAATGAGCAGTTCTTC. It is translated as CSVEGGSGGHYNEQFF.

The chain recombines TRBV7-8 with TRBJ2-7; no definite D call. In germline, CDR1 is SGHVS, CDR2 FQNEAQ. Trimming left V 2 bases short and J 7 bases short, with 9 bases between. The CDR3 spans 12 residues. The CDR3 DNA reads TGTGCCAGCAGCTTAAGTATGGGGGAGCAGTACTTC. Residues: CASSLSMGEQYF.

This clonotype was seen a handful of times. This rearrangement joins TRBV12-3 or TRBV12-4 to TRBJ2-5; TRBD1 is a possible D gene (6 bases). This CDR3 contains 15 residues. V was shortened by 5 bases and J by 0 bases, with 13 bases between the two germline ends. The CDR3 protein is CASSTGQGNQETQYF. The CDR3 coding sequence is TGTGCCAGCAGTACAGGCCAGGGGAACCAAGAGACCCAGTACTTC.

This chain uses TRBV4-3 with TRBJ1-6; D perhaps matches TRBD1 (5 bases). Germline V gene data show CDR1 as LGHNA and CDR2 as YSLEER. CDR3 size: 14 residues. The V gene lost 4 bases and the J gene lost 7 bases, with 11 bases spanning the gap. The CDR3 DNA reads TGCGCCAGCAGCCCCCTGTCAGGGAATTCACCCCTCCACTTT. Protein product: CASSPLSGNSPLHF.

V usage is TRBV11-2 and J usage is TRBJ2-7; TRBD1 matches 7 bases. Unmatched junction bases numbered 13, after V lost 5 bases and J lost 0 bases. The length of the CDR3 is 17 residues. Germline CDR1 is SGHAT and CDR2 is FQNNGV. CDR3 in amino acids: CASSLLDFRGSSYEQYF. The CDR3 DNA reads as TGTGCCAGCAGCCTATTAGACTTCAGGGGGAGCTCCTACGAGCAGTACTTC.

The rearrangement links TRBV4-2 to TRBJ2-7, with TRBD2 matching over 12 bases. The CDR3 has 15 amino acids. The germline V gene encodes CDR1 LGHNA and CDR2 YNFKEQ. The junction had 2 bases not matched to a gene; V was cut back by 4 bases and J by 1 base. CDR3 region: CASSRTSGVSYEQYF. CDR3 nucleotides: TGTGCCAGCAGCCGGACTAGCGGGGTATCCTACGAGCAGTACTTC.

The J gene is TRBJ2-5, the V gene TRBV7-6; 9 nucleotides line up with TRBD1. The J segment lost 14 bases and the V segment lost 3 bases, leaving 22 bases of the junction unmatched. Germline V CDR1 and CDR2: SGHVS, FNYEAQ. CDR3 length equals 17 residues. The CDR3 sequence: CASSLGGRDRDSYEQYF. The CDR3 DNA sequence: TGTGCCAGCAGCTTGGGTGGCCGGGACAGGGATTCCTACGAGCAATACTTC.